This record concerns one T cell receptor (beta chain) sequence. Generated by immunoSEQ multiplex PCR, the TCRdb table keeps only in-frame clones and is missing some. In the table there are roughly 5,000 clones, 97% of which are singletons. The sample originates from a study of naive CD8 T cells in extremely preterm neonates. Without labor or membrane rupture, elective cesareans at roughly 37-41 weeks supplied term cord blood. Live Annexin V-negative naive CD3+CD8+CD45RA+CCR7+ T cells were sorted. Sequenced material: naive CD8+ T cells from cord blood. The receptor was isolated from a newborn in good health.

Written as DNA, the CDR3 is TGTGCCACCAGCCTCAGCGGGAGGAGCACAGATACGCAGTATTTT. This codes for CATSLSGRSTDTQYF. V is TRBV15 and J is TRBJ2-3; 9 bases agree with TRBD2. This CDR3 region has 15 residues. Trimming cost V 5 bases and J 0 bases; bases outside gene matches: 3. The germline gives CDR1 LNHNV, CDR2 YYDKDF (reference sequence).